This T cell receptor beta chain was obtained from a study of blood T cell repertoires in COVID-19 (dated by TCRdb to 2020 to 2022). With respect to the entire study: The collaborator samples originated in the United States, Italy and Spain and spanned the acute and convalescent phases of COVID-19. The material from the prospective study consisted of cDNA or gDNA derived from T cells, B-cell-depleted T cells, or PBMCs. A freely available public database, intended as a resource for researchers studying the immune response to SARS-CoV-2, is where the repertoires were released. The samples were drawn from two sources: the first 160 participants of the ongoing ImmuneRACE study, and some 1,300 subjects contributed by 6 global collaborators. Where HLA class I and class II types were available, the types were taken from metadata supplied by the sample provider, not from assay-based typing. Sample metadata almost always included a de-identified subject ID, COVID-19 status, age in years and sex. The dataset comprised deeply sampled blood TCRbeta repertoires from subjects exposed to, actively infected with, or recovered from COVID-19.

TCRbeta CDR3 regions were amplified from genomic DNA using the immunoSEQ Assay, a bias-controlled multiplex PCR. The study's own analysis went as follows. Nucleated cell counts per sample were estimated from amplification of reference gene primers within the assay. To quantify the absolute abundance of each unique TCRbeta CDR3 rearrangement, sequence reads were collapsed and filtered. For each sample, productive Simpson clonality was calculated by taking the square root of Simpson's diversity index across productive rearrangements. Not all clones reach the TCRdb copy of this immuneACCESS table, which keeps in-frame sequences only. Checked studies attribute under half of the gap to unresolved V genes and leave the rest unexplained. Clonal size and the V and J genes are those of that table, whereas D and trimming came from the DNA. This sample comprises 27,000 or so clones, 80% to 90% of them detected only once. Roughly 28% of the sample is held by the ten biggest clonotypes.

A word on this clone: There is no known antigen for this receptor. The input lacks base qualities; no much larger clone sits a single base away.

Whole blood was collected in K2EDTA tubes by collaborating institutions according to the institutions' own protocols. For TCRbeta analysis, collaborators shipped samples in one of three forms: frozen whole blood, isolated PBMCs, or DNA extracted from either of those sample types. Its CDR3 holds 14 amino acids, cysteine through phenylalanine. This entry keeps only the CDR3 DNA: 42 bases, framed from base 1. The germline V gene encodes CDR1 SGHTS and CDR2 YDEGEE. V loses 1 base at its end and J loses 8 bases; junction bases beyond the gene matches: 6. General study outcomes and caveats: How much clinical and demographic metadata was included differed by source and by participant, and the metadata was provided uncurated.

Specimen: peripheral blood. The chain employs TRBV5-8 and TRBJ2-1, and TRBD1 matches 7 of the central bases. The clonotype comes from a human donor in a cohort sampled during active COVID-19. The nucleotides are TGTGCCAGCAGCTTGTTGAAGGGGGCATATGAGCAGTTCTTC. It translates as CASSLLKGAYEQFF.